This is a list of T cell receptor beta chains from one sample in a study of CD8 T cells in Susac syndrome. In TCRdb, the immunoSEQ multiplex PCR reads were re-called with MiXCR into one record per CDR3 protein. Here the sample spans about 300,000 distinct CDR3 sequences, about 88% being singletons. Sequenced: CD8+ T cells from PBMCs. The source is a human donor with multiple sclerosis. CDR3s include the opening cysteine and the closing phenylalanine or tryptophan. D genes are given only for firm matches. Clone sizes are given selectively: once, few, many, or a class where the clone is expanded.

d_call: TRBD2
v_call: TRBV4-3
clone_size: .
j_call: TRBJ2-2
cdr3_nt: TGCGCCAGCAGCCAATACGGGGGGGCCGACACCGGGGAGCTGTTTTTT
cdr3_aa: CASSQYGGADTGELFF

d_call: .
v_call: TRBV7-2
clone_size: .
j_call: TRBJ2-1
cdr3_nt: TGTGCCAGCAGCTTCATCATGAGCTCCTACAATGAGCAGTTCTTC
cdr3_aa: CASSFIMSSYNEQFF

d_call: .
v_call: TRBV12-3/TRBV12-4
clone_size: .
j_call: TRBJ2-7
cdr3_nt: TGTGCCAGCAGTCACAAGTACCACGAGCAGTACTTC
cdr3_aa: CASSHKYHEQYF

d_call: .
v_call: TRBV5-6
clone_size: .
j_call: TRBJ1-2
cdr3_nt: TGTGCCAGCAGATGGGGGCGGGCCTCCTATGGCTACACCTTC
cdr3_aa: CASRWGRASYGYTF

d_call: TRBD2
v_call: TRBV29-1
clone_size: .
j_call: TRBJ2-4
cdr3_nt: TGCAGCGGAGTAGCGGGAGTAGCCAAAAACATTCAGTACTTC
cdr3_aa: CSGVAGVAKNIQYF

d_call: TRBD2
v_call: TRBV9
clone_size: .
j_call: TRBJ2-1
cdr3_nt: TGTGCCAGCAGCATTGGACTAGCGGGTACCTACAATGAGCAGTTCTTC
cdr3_aa: CASSIGLAGTYNEQFF

d_call: TRBD2
v_call: TRBV14
clone_size: .
j_call: TRBJ2-3
cdr3_nt: TGTGCCAGCAGCCAAGATTGGGGACTAGCGGACGATTATGAGGGAACAGATACGCAGTATTTT
cdr3_aa: CASSQDWGLADDYEGTDTQYF

d_call: .
v_call: TRBV28
clone_size: .
j_call: TRBJ2-2
cdr3_nt: TGTGCCAGCAGCCCCGGGACTTTAAACACCGGGGAGCTGTTTTTT
cdr3_aa: CASSPGTLNTGELFF

d_call: .
v_call: TRBV20-1
clone_size: .
j_call: TRBJ1-3
cdr3_nt: TGCAGTGCTAGTCCCATATTGTCTGGAAACACCATATATTTT
cdr3_aa: CSASPILSGNTIYF

d_call: .
v_call: TRBV9
clone_size: .
j_call: TRBJ2-2
cdr3_nt: TGTGCCAGCAGCGACACCGGGACTTTCACCGGGGAGCTGTTTTTT
cdr3_aa: CASSDTGTFTGELFF

d_call: .
v_call: TRBV27
clone_size: .
j_call: TRBJ2-7
cdr3_nt: TGTGCCAGCGCCATGGGACGGACGATGGTGTACGAGCAGTACTTC
cdr3_aa: CASAMGRTMVYEQYF

d_call: TRBD2
v_call: TRBV12-3/TRBV12-4
clone_size: few
j_call: TRBJ2-7
cdr3_nt: TGTGCCAGTGGGCTAGCGGGGTCCTACGAGCAGTACTTC
cdr3_aa: CASGLAGSYEQYF

d_call: TRBD1
v_call: TRBV10-3
clone_size: once
j_call: TRBJ1-1
cdr3_nt: TGTGCCATCGGTGACGCGGATGGGGCACAGGGGGGTGGTGAAGCTTTCTTT
cdr3_aa: CAIGDADGAQGGGEAFF

d_call: .
v_call: TRBV9
clone_size: .
j_call: TRBJ1-3
cdr3_nt: TGTGCCAGCAGCGCGAACCCCCAGGAACTACACTCTGGAAACACCATATATTTT
cdr3_aa: CASSANPQELHSGNTIYF

d_call: .
v_call: TRBV19
clone_size: .
j_call: TRBJ1-5
cdr3_nt: TGTGCCAGTAGTATCGGACTGATCAATCAGCCCCAGCATTTT
cdr3_aa: CASSIGLINQPQHF

d_call: .
v_call: TRBV12-3/TRBV12-4
clone_size: .
j_call: TRBJ2-2
cdr3_nt: TGTGCCAGCAGACTCAGAGACACCGGGGAGCTGTTTTTT
cdr3_aa: CASRLRDTGELFF

d_call: TRBD1
v_call: TRBV19
clone_size: .
j_call: TRBJ2-2
cdr3_nt: TGTGCCAGTTTAACAGGGGCTCCGAACACCGGGGAGCTGTTTTTT
cdr3_aa: CASLTGAPNTGELFF

d_call: TRBD2
v_call: TRBV28
clone_size: once
j_call: TRBJ2-1
cdr3_nt: TGTGCCAGCAGTTTGAGGCCTAGCGGGATTAATGAGCAGTTCTTC
cdr3_aa: CASSLRPSGINEQFF

d_call: .
v_call: TRBV4-1
clone_size: .
j_call: TRBJ2-1
cdr3_nt: TGCGCCAGCAGCCAAGAAGTGGGGGTAGGCCCCTACAATGAGCAGTTCTTC
cdr3_aa: CASSQEVGVGPYNEQFF

d_call: .
v_call: TRBV19
clone_size: few
j_call: TRBJ1-5
cdr3_nt: TGTGCCAGTAGCCCTGGGGGAGGGGGCAATCAGCCCCAGCATTTT
cdr3_aa: CASSPGGGGNQPQHF

d_call: .
v_call: TRBV6-5
clone_size: .
j_call: TRBJ2-7
cdr3_nt: TGTGCCAGCAGCAAACTAGACGCCTACGAGCAGTACTTC
cdr3_aa: CASSKLDAYEQYF

d_call: TRBD1
v_call: TRBV5-4
clone_size: .
j_call: TRBJ2-7
cdr3_nt: TGTGCCAGCAGCGTTGGGACAGGGAGGGAGCAGTACTTC
cdr3_aa: CASSVGTGREQYF

d_call: .
v_call: TRBV4-3
clone_size: few
j_call: TRBJ2-1
cdr3_nt: TGCGCCAGCAGCCAAGTTGGGGGAGATGAGCAGTTCTTC
cdr3_aa: CASSQVGGDEQFF

d_call: .
v_call: TRBV5-4
clone_size: .
j_call: TRBJ1-2
cdr3_nt: TGTGCCAGCAGCTTCGGCACCCGGGGGAGGGTAGATGGCTACACCTTC
cdr3_aa: CASSFGTRGRVDGYTF

d_call: TRBD2
v_call: TRBV6-2/TRBV6-3
clone_size: .
j_call: TRBJ2-1
cdr3_nt: TGTGCCAGCACCACCGACCCCATCGGCGGGGGGGCCGGCCATGAGCAGTTCTTC
cdr3_aa: CASTTDPIGGGAGHEQFF

d_call: .
v_call: TRBV7-6
clone_size: once
j_call: TRBJ1-5
cdr3_nt: TGTGCCAGCAGCTTAGGGGGGGACACTCAGCCCCAGCATTTT
cdr3_aa: CASSLGGDTQPQHF

d_call: TRBD2
v_call: TRBV2
clone_size: .
j_call: TRBJ2-7
cdr3_nt: TGTGCCAGCCTTAAGTCTAGCGGGTCCCTTGGAGGGGCCTACGAGCAGTACTTC
cdr3_aa: CASLKSSGSLGGAYEQYF

d_call: .
v_call: TRBV2
clone_size: .
j_call: TRBJ2-1
cdr3_nt: TGTGCCAGCACAAACGGACTCCTACCGTACAATGAGCAGTTCTTC
cdr3_aa: CASTNGLLPYNEQFF

d_call: .
v_call: TRBV6-5
clone_size: .
j_call: TRBJ2-7
cdr3_nt: TGTGCCAGCAGCTTCGCGGGCGAGCAGTACTTC
cdr3_aa: CASSFAGEQYF

d_call: TRBD1
v_call: TRBV4-1
clone_size: .
j_call: TRBJ1-2
cdr3_nt: TGCGCCAGCAGCCAAGAAAGACAGGGGGCGTATGGCTACACCTTC
cdr3_aa: CASSQERQGAYGYTF

d_call: .
v_call: TRBV30
clone_size: .
j_call: TRBJ1-3
cdr3_nt: TGTGCCTGGATCGAGGGCAGGGTTGGAAACACCATATATTTT
cdr3_aa: CAWIEGRVGNTIYF

d_call: TRBD1
v_call: TRBV5-5
clone_size: .
j_call: TRBJ2-7
cdr3_nt: TGTGCCAGCAGCTTGGCGGCAGGGGGCTACGAGCAGTACTTC
cdr3_aa: CASSLAAGGYEQYF

d_call: TRBD1
v_call: TRBV27
clone_size: .
j_call: TRBJ2-7
cdr3_nt: TGTGCCAGCAGTACACAGGGGGCGAACTACGAGCAGTACTTC
cdr3_aa: CASSTQGANYEQYF

d_call: .
v_call: TRBV29-1
clone_size: .
j_call: TRBJ2-1
cdr3_nt: TGCAGCGTTGACGGGCGACCGAATGAGCAGTTCTTC
cdr3_aa: CSVDGRPNEQFF

d_call: TRBD2
v_call: TRBV19
clone_size: .
j_call: TRBJ2-7
cdr3_nt: TGTGCCAGTAGTATCGGTAGCGGGAGTATCTACGAGCAGTACTTC
cdr3_aa: CASSIGSGSIYEQYF

d_call: .
v_call: TRBV6-5
clone_size: .
j_call: TRBJ1-1
cdr3_nt: TGTGCCAGCAGTGAATCGACAGCGACTAAAGCTTTCTTT
cdr3_aa: CASSESTATKAFF

d_call: .
v_call: TRBV30
clone_size: .
j_call: TRBJ2-1
cdr3_nt: TGTGCCTGGAGTGTACTGGGCGGGACAGACGAAGGAGTAGAGCAGTTCTTC
cdr3_aa: CAWSVLGGTDEGVEQFF

d_call: TRBD2
v_call: TRBV13
clone_size: .
j_call: TRBJ2-2
cdr3_nt: TGTGCCAGCAGCTTGGAAAGCGGGAGGGCCGACACCGGGGAGCTGTTTTTT
cdr3_aa: CASSLESGRADTGELFF

d_call: .
v_call: TRBV4-1
clone_size: .
j_call: TRBJ2-7
cdr3_nt: TGCGCCAGCAGCCACAAGGGAGCTACCTACGAGCAGTACTTC
cdr3_aa: CASSHKGATYEQYF

d_call: TRBD2
v_call: TRBV6-1
clone_size: few
j_call: TRBJ2-7
cdr3_nt: TGTGCCAGCAGTGGCCCGGGACTAGCGGGAGGGCCGTACGAGCAGTACTTC
cdr3_aa: CASSGPGLAGGPYEQYF

d_call: .
v_call: TRBV2
clone_size: once
j_call: TRBJ1-5
cdr3_nt: TGTGCCAGCACCGTAGGACGCAATCAGCCCCAGCATTTT
cdr3_aa: CASTVGRNQPQHF

d_call: .
v_call: TRBV29-1
clone_size: .
j_call: TRBJ1-2
cdr3_nt: TGCAGCGTTACAGGGCGGTATGGCTACACCTTC
cdr3_aa: CSVTGRYGYTF

d_call: .
v_call: TRBV5-1
clone_size: .
j_call: TRBJ2-7
cdr3_nt: TGCGCCAGCAGAGGGATAGTTGGCGAGCAGTACTTC
cdr3_aa: CASRGIVGEQYF

d_call: .
v_call: TRBV12-3/TRBV12-4
clone_size: .
j_call: TRBJ2-5
cdr3_nt: TGTGCCAGCAGTTTTTGGCCTCTGGACTCCCAAGAGACCCAGTACTTC
cdr3_aa: CASSFWPLDSQETQYF

d_call: .
v_call: TRBV6-1
clone_size: .
j_call: TRBJ2-1
cdr3_nt: TGTGCCAGCAGTGAGCTGGATGAGCAGTTCTTC
cdr3_aa: CASSELDEQFF